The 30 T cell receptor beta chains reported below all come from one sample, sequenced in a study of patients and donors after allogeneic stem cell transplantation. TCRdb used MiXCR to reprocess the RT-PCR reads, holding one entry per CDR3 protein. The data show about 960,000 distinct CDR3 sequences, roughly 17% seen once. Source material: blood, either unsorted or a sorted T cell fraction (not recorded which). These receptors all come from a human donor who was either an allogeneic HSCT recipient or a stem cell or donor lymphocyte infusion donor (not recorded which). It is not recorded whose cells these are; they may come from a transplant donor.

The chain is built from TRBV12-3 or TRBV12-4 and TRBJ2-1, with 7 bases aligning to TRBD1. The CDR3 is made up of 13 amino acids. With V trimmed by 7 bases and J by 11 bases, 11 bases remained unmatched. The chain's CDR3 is CASTKAGGVQQFF. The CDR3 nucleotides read TGTGCCAGCACAAAGGCAGGGGGAGTCCAGCAGTTCTTC.

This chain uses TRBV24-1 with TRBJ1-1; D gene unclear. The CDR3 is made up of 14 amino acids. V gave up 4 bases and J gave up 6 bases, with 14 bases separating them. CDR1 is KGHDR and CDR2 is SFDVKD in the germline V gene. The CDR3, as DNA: TGTGCCACCAGTGACACATCAGGCGAGGCTGAAGCTTTCTTT. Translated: CATSDTSGEAEAFF.

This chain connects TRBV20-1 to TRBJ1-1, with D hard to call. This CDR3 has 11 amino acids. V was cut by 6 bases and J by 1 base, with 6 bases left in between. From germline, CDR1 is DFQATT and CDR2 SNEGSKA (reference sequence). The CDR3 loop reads CSAPQNTEAFF. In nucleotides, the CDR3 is TGCAGTGCACCCCAGAACACTGAAGCTTTCTTT.

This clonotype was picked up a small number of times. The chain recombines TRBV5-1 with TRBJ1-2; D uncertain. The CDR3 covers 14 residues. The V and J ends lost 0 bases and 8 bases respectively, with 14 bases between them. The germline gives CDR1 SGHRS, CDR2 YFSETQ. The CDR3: CASSLGWEGGGYTF. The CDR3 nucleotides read TGCGCCAGCAGCTTGGGTTGGGAAGGCGGCGGCTACACCTTC.

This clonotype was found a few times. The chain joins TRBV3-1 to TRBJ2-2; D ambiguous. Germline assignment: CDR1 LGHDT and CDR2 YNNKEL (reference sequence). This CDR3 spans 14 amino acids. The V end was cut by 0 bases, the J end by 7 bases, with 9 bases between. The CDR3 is CASSQDPQIGELFF. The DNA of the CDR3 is TGTGCCAGCAGCCAAGATCCCCAGATCGGGGAGCTGTTTTTT.

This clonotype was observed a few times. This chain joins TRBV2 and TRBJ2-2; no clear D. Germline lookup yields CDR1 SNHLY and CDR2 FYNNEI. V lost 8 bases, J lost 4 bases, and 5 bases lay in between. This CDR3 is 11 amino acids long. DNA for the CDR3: TGTGCCAGCGTTTTCACCGGGGAGCTGTTTTTT. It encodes CASVFTGELFF.

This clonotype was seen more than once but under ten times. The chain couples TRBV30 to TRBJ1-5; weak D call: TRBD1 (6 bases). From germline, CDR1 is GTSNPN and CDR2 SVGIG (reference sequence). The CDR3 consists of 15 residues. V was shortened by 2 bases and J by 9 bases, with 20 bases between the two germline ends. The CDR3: CAWSQQDRRLPPQHF. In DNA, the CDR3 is TGTGCCTGGAGTCAACAAGACAGGCGCCTGCCGCCCCAGCATTTT.

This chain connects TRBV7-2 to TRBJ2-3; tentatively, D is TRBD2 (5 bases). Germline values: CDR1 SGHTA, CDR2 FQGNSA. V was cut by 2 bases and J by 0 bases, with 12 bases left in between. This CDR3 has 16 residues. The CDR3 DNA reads TGTGCCAGCAGCTTAACCCCAGCGGCAAGCACAGATACGCAGTATTTT. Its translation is CASSLTPAASTDTQYF.

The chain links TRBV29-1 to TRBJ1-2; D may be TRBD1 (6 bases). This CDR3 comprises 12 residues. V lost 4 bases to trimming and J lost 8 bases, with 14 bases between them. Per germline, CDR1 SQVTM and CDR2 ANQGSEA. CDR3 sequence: CSVARGQGGYTF. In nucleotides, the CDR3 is TGCAGCGTTGCCCGGGGGCAAGGGGGCTACACCTTC.

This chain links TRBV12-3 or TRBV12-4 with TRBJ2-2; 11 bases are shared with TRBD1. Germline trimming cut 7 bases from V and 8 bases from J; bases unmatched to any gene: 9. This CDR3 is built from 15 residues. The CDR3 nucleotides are TGTGCCAGCACTCGAGGGGACAGGGGGGTTGGGGAGCTGTTTTTT. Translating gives CASTRGDRGVGELFF.

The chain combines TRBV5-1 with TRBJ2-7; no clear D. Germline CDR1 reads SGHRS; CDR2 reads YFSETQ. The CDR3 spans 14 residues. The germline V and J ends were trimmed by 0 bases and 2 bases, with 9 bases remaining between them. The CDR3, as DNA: TGCGCCAGCAGCTTGGCCCCGGAGCCCTACGAGCAGTACTTC. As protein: CASSLAPEPYEQYF.

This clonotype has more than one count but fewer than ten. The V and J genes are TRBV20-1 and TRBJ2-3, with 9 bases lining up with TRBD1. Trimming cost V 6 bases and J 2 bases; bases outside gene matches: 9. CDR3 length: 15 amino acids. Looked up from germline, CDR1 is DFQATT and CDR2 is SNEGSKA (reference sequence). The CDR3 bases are TGCAGTGCCAAGCTCGGGACAGGGAACACAGATACGCAGTATTTT. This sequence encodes CSAKLGTGNTDTQYF.

The CDR3 sequence: CASSLGGVAEQYF. Written as DNA, the CDR3 is TGCGCCAGCAGCTTGGGAGGGGTAGCCGAGCAGTACTTC. The chain recombines TRBV5-1 with TRBJ2-7; D might be TRBD1 or TRBD2, each matching 5 bases. V was cut by 0 bases and J by 6 bases, with 10 bases left in between. The CDR3 is 13 residues long. Germline CDR1 SGHRS, CDR2 YFSETQ.

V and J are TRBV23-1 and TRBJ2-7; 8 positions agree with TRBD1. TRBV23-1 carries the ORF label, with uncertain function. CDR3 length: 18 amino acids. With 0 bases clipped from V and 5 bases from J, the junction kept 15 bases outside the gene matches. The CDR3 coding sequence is TGCGCCAGCAGTCAATCGTTCCCCGGGACAGGACGAGAAAACGAGCAGTACTTC. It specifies CASSQSFPGTGRENEQYF.

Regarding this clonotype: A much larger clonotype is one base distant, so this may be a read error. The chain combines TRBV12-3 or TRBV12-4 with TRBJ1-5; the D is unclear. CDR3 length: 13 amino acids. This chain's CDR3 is CASSPPSGQPPHF. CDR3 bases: TGTGCCAGCAGCCCCCCCAGCGGGCAGCCCCCGCATTTT.

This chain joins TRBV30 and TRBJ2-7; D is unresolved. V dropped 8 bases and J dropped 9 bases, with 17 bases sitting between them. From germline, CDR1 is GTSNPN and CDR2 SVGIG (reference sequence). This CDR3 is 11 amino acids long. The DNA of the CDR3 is TGTGCCCGCAGTGAGCATTCGGTGCAGTACTTC. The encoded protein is CARSEHSVQYF.

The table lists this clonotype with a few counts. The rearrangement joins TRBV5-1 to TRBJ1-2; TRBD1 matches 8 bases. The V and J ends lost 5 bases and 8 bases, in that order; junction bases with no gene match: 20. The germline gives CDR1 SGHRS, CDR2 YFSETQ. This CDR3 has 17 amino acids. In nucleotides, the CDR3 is TGCGCCAGCAGTTTAGGGACAGGACGAAACCCTACGCGGGGCTACACCTTC. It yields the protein CASSLGTGRNPTRGYTF.

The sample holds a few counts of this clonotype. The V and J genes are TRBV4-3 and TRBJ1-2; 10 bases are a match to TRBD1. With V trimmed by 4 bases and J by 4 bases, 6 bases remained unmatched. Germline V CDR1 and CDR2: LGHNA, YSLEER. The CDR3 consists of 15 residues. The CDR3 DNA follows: TGCGCCAGCAGCCTTGGACAGGGGGATAGCTATGGCTACACCTTC. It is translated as CASSLGQGDSYGYTF.

CDR3 region: CSALAGLGYEQYF. The DNA for the CDR3 is TGCAGTGCTCTTGCGGGGCTGGGCTACGAGCAGTACTTC. This chain joins TRBV20-1 and TRBJ2-7; perhaps TRBD2 as D (6 bases). V was trimmed by 5 bases and J by 3 bases, leaving 14 bases between them. The CDR3 is 13 amino acids. Germline CDR1 DFQATT, CDR2 SNEGSKA (reference sequence).

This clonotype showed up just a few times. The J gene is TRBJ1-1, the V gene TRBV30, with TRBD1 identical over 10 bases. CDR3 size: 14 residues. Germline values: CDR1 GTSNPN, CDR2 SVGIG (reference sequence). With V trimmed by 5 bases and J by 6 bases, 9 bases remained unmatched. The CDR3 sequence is CAWFSGQGSPEAFF. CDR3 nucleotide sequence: TGTGCCTGGTTTTCGGGACAGGGGTCACCTGAAGCTTTCTTT.

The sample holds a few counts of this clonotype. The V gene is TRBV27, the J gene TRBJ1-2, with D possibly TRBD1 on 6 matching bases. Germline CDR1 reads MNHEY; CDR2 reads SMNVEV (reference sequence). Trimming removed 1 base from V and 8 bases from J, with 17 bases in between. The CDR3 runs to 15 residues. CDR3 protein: CASSLLGGSGSGYTF. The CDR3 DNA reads TGTGCCAGCAGTTTATTAGGGGGTAGTGGGAGCGGCTACACCTTC.

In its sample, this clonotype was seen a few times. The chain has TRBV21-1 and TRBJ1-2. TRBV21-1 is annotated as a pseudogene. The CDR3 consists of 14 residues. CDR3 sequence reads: CASSKEGPLGGYTF. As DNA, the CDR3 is TGTGCCAGCAGCAAAGAGGGGCCTCTGGGCGGCTACACCTTC.

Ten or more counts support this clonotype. The CDR3 spells CAIKPPGSEQFF. CDR3 in DNA: TGTGCCATCAAGCCGCCGGGTAGCGAGCAGTTCTTC. The chain is built from TRBV10-3 and TRBJ2-1; D call uncertain. V was pared by 7 bases and J by 10 bases, with 14 bases between. The CDR3 runs to 12 residues. Germline CDR1 and CDR2: ENHRY and SYGVKD.

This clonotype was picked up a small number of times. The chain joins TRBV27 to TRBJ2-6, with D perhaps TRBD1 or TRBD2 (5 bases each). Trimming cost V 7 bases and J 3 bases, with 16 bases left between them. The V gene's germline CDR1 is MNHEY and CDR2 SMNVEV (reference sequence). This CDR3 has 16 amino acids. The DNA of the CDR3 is TGTGCCAGCACCCGGGGACGGCCAAATGGGGCCAACGTCCTGACTTTC. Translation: CASTRGRPNGANVLTF.

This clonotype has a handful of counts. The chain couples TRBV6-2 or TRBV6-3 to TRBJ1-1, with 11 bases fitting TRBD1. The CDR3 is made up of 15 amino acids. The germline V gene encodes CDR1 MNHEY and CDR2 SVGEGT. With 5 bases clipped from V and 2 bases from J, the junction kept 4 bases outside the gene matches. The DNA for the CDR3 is TGTGCCAGCAGTGAGGACAGGGGGCTTAACACTGAAGCTTTCTTT. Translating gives CASSEDRGLNTEAFF.

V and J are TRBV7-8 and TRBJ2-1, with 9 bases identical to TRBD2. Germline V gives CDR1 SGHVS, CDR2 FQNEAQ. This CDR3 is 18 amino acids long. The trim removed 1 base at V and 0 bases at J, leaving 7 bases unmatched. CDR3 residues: CASSLVPSGKSSYNEQFF. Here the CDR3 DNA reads TGTGCCAGCAGCTTAGTTCCTAGCGGGAAAAGCTCCTACAATGAGCAGTTCTTC. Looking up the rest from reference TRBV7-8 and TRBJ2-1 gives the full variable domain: GAGVSQSPRYKVAKRGQDVALRCDPISGHVSLFWYQQALGQGPEFLTYFQNEAQLDKSGLPSDRFFAERPEGSVSTLKIQRTQQEDSAVYLCASSLVPSGKSSYNEQFFGPGTRLTVL.

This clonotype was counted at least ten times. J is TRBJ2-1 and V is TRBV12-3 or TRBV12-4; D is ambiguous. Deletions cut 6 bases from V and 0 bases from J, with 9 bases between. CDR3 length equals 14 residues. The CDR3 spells CASSLRSSYNEQFF. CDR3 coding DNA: TGTGCCAGCAGCTTAAGGAGCTCCTACAATGAGCAGTTCTTC.

CDR3 sequence (DNA): TGTGCCAGCAAGAGCTGGGAACTCTATGGCTACACCTTC. Translated: CASKSWELYGYTF. The gene calls are TRBV6-2 or TRBV6-3 and TRBJ1-2; no clear D. Germline CDR1 and CDR2: MNHEY and SVGEGT. Between the trimmed V and J ends, which lost 7 bases and 4 bases, there was a span of 13 bases. This CDR3 spans 13 amino acids.

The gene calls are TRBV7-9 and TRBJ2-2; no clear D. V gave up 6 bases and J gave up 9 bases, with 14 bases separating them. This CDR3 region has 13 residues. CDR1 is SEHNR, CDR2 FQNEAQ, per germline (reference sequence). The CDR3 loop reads CASSPKNWRELFF. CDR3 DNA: TGTGCCAGCAGTCCTAAGAATTGGCGGGAGCTGTTTTTT.

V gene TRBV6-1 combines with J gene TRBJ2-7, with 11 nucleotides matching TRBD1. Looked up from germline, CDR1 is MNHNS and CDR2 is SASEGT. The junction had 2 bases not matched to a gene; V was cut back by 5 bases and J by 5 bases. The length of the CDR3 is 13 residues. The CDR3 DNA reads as TGTGCCAGCAGTCGGACAGGGGGCCACGAGCAGTACTTC. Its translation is CASSRTGGHEQYF.